This entry lists 14 T cell receptor beta chains sequenced from one sample in a study of vaccination and CD4 T cells after COVID-19. The treatment is: roughly 10-day PBMC culture with coronavirus spike peptide pools or control peptides (ViraFEST assay). The collection of CD4+ T cells from the unexposed donor took place before the COVID-19 pandemic (2011-2018). The Oncomine TCR Beta short-read assay sequenced DNA from cultured CD4+ T cells. Genomic DNA was isolated from CD4+ T cells that had been cultured. TCRdb itself ran the PCR reads through MiXCR, one entry per CDR3 protein. Altogether 9,000 to 10,000 distinct CDR3 sequences are present, under 35% being singletons, with the ten largest covering about 20%. Their recognized antigens are unknown. Sequenced sample: CD4+ T cells from blood, cultured in vitro. These receptors were taken from a human donor in good health.

The chain carries TRBV7-2 and TRBJ2-7; TRBD1 might be the D (5 bases). The CDR3 extends over 14 amino acids. Trimming took 4 bases from V and 3 from J, leaving 13 bases between them. The germline V gene has CDR1 SGHTA and CDR2 FQGNSA. CDR3 DNA sequence: TGTGCCAGCAGCTCCCCAGGGAACCACTACGAGCAGTACTTC. It yields the protein CASSSPGNHYEQYF.

This clonotype was seen more than once but under ten times. The chain has TRBV24-1 and TRBJ2-5; 9 nucleotides match TRBD2. The CDR3 covers 14 residues. Losses at the gene ends were 4 bases for V and 1 base for J; bases not matched to a gene: 0. Germline V gene lookup returns CDR1 KGHDR and CDR2 SFDVKD. The CDR3 loop reads CATSEGLAQETQYF. The CDR3, as DNA: TGTGCCACCAGTGAGGGACTAGCCCAAGAGACCCAGTACTTC.

This clonotype came up a few times. DNA of the CDR3: TGTGCCAGCAGTGCCCTGGGCTCCGGGGCCAACGTCCTGACTTTC. It translates to CASSALGSGANVLTF. This rearrangement joins TRBV6-1 to TRBJ2-6, with D hard to call. CDR1 is MNHNS, CDR2 SASEGT, per germline. Trimming removed 4 bases from V and 4 bases from J, with 11 bases in between. The CDR3 consists of 15 residues.

The J gene is TRBJ1-5, the V gene TRBV20-1, with D possibly matching TRBD1 (5 bases). Trimming removed 3 bases from V and 2 bases from J, with 11 bases in between. Germline loops: CDR1 DFQATT, CDR2 SNEGSKA (reference sequence). The CDR3 spans 14 residues. The CDR3 DNA follows: TGCAGTGCTAGTGGACAATCGGGCAATCAGCCCCAGCATTTT. This codes for CSASGQSGNQPQHF.

This chain joins TRBV6-2 or TRBV6-3 and TRBJ2-1; D tentatively reads TRBD1 or TRBD2 (5 bases each). Germline V gene lookup returns CDR1 MNHEY and CDR2 SVGEGT. The V gene lost 5 bases and the J gene lost 3 bases, with 26 bases spanning the gap. This CDR3 has 19 residues. The CDR3 here is CASSQSGWLGVGVYNEQFF. CDR3 coding DNA: TGTGCCAGCAGTCAGTCGGGGTGGCTGGGGGTCGGAGTCTACAATGAGCAGTTCTTC.

This clonotype ranks as large. The chain employs TRBV9 and TRBJ2-1; the D is unclear. CDR1 and CDR2 (germline): SGDLS, YYNGEE. The ends were cut back, 0 bases at V and 4 bases at J, with 2 bases in the middle. The CDR3 totals 12 residues. CDR3 residues: CASSVGYNEQFF. The CDR3 DNA reads TGTGCCAGCAGCGTAGGATACAATGAGCAGTTCTTC.

The genes are TRBV7-9 and TRBJ2-5, with a possible D match to TRBD2 (6 bases). The V gene's germline CDR1 is SEHNR and CDR2 FQNEAQ (reference sequence). The CDR3 totals 13 residues. With 5 bases removed from V and 9 bases from J, the gap between germline ends came to 16 bases. This CDR3 reads CASSPSSSGAQYF. CDR3 bases: TGTGCCAGCAGCCCCTCCAGTTCGGGAGCCCAGTACTTC.

The V call is TRBV2, the J call TRBJ2-3, with 12 bases identical to TRBD2. The length of the CDR3 is 15 residues. The junction had 4 bases not matched to a gene; V was cut back by 4 bases and J by 5 bases. Germline-derived CDR1 and CDR2 are SNHLY and FYNNEI. Written as DNA, the CDR3 is TGTGCCAGCAGTGGACTAGCGGGAGCACTAGATACGCAGTATTTT. This gives the protein CASSGLAGALDTQYF. The whole variable domain, filled in from reference TRBV2 and TRBJ2-3, reads EPEVTQTPSHQVTQMGQEVILRCVPISNHLYFYWYRQILGQKVEFLVSFYNNEISEKSEIFDDQFSVERPDGSNFTLKIRSTKLEDSAMYFCASSGLAGALDTQYFGPGTRLTVL.

Concerning this clonotype itself: The limits of the CDR3 on the DNA are not certain, so only TCRdb's listed CDR3 is given. This chain joins TRBV2 and TRBJ1-6. The CDR3 spans 13 residues, counting both ends. Germline V gene lookup returns CDR1 SNHLY and CDR2 FYNNEI. Here the CDR3 reads CASILDLLSSLHF.

The V gene is TRBV12-3 or TRBV12-4, the J gene TRBJ1-5; D is unclear. The V and J ends lost 3 bases and 0 bases respectively, with 6 bases between them. The CDR3 has 14 amino acids. As DNA, the CDR3 is TGTGCCAGCAGTTTTTCAGGTAGCAATCAGCCCCAGCATTTT. This sequence encodes CASSFSGSNQPQHF.

This clonotype was seen a handful of times. The V call is TRBV7-3, the J call TRBJ2-7; no reliable D call. V gave up 1 base and J gave up 0 bases, with 10 bases separating them. Germline V CDR1 and CDR2: SGHTA, FQGTGA. The CDR3 contains 15 residues. CDR3 DNA: TGTGCCAGCAGCTTAATGGTCGGACCCTCCTACGAGCAGTACTTC. The encoded protein is CASSLMVGPSYEQYF.

CDR3 DNA sequence: TGTGCCACCGCGACAGGGGGCCAAGAGACCCAGTACTTC. This gives the protein CATATGGQETQYF. The rearrangement joins TRBV10-3 to TRBJ2-5; 9 nucleotides align to TRBD1. The V gene end was trimmed by 10 bases and the J gene end by 1 base; junction bases not matched to a gene: 4. Germline loops: CDR1 ENHRY, CDR2 SYGVKD. The CDR3 length is 13 residues.

This chain uses TRBV24-1 with TRBJ1-2, with D possibly being TRBD1 (6 bases). The germline V gene encodes CDR1 KGHDR and CDR2 SFDVKD. The CDR3 length is 17 residues. V lost 5 bases, J lost 8 bases, and 26 bases lay in between. The CDR3 protein is CATSASGAGIGSVGYTF. The CDR3 DNA sequence: TGTGCCACCAGTGCGTCAGGGGCGGGGATTGGGTCAGTAGGCTACACCTTC.

The J gene is TRBJ2-7, the V gene TRBV7-2; 7 nucleotides agree with TRBD1. This CDR3 spans 14 amino acids. Losses at the gene ends were 6 bases for V and 3 bases for J; bases not matched to a gene: 8. Germline V CDR1 and CDR2: SGHTA, FQGNSA. The CDR3 region is CASSPGQRYYEQYF. In DNA form, the CDR3 reads TGTGCCAGCAGTCCGGGACAGAGATACTACGAGCAGTACTTC.